Detailed here is one TCR beta chain. The antigen is unknown. The entry originates in a study of CD8 T cells in ankylosing spondylitis. General observations from the study: Reports say disease-linked clones showed up significantly more in matched ankylosing spondylitis synovial fluid. A TCR beta motif of under 10 highly homologous variants appeared characteristic of ankylosing spondylitis blood.

For TCR beta, libraries came from quantitative 5'-RACE with molecular barcodes. MiXCR was run by TCRdb on the 5' RACE reads, yielding one entry per CDR3 protein. The sample yields roughly 160,000 distinct CDR3 sequences, around 10% seen once. The junction had 12 bases not matched to a gene; V was cut back by 5 bases and J by 5 bases. The CDR3 runs to 15 residues. The sequence was collected from a male donor with ankylosing spondylitis or in good health (not recorded which). The chain has TRBV12-3 or TRBV12-4 and TRBJ2-7, with 7 bases aligning to TRBD2. Sequenced sample: blood, either unsorted or a sorted T cell fraction (not recorded which). CDR3 nucleotide sequence: TGTGCCAGCAGTAAACTCAGGACTAGGTCTCACGAGCAGTACTTC. This translates into CASSKLRTRSHEQYF.